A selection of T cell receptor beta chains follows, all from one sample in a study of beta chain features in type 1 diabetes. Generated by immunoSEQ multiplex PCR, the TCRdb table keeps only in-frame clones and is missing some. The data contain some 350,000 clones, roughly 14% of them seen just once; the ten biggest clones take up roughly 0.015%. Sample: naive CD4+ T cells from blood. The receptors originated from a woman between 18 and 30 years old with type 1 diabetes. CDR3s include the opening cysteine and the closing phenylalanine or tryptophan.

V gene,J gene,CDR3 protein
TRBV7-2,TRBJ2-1,CASSLGGSGLGEQFF
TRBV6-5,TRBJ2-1,CASSASGGVRNEQFF
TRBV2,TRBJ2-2,CASRDRDNTGELFF
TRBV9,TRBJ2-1,CASSARGPTYNEQFF
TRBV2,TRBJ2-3,CASSGAGSRGTDTQYF
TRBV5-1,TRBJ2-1,CASRFPSGSSYNEQFF
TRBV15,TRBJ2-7,CATSRDQIAGVGYEQYF
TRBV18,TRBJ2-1,CASSPDRAGQFF
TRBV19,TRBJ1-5,CASSQTGGGNQPQHF
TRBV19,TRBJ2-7,CASKGQRGSLEEQYF
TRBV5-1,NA,CASSFTGSLSYEQYF
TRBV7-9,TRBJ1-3,CASSFTTGSGNTIYF
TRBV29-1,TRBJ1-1,CSVRPQGGPNTEAFF
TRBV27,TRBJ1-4,CASSLLRTGTREKLFF
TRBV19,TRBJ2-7,CASSAGGAYEQYF
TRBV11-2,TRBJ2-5,CASSLNLGGLQETQYF
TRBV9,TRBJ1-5,CASSVGANQPQHF
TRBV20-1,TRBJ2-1,CSAAVDNEQFF
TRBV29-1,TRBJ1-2,CSVAVAGYGYTF
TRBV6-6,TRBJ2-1,CAILNEQFF
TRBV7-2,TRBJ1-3,CASSVRQQGSGNTIYF
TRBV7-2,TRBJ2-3,CASSSDRGNTQYF
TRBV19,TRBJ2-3,CASQRTSGRDTQYF
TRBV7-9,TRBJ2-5,CASSLAGSGSQETQYF
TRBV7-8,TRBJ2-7,CASSPRTGVFVEQYF
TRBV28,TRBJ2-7,CASSIDPQGLRGEQYF
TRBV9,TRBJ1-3,CASSVSSGNTIYF
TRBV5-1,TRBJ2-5,CASSGLALETQYF
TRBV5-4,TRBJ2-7,CASSVSGTGGEQYF
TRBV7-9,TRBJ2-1,CASRGQVVGFYNEQFF
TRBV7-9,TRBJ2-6,CASSFTSLGANVLTF
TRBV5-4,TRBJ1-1,CASSPPDRDDEAFF
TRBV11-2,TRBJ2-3,CASSLGRGHGRTTDTQYF